The 20 T cell receptor beta chains below come from one sample, sequenced in a study of beta chain features in type 1 diabetes. The study reverse transcribed the entire isolated RNA, so it sequenced expressed TCRB transcripts. The data were produced by immunoSEQ multiplex PCR, yet TCRdb's version contains in-frame clones alone and is incomplete. The sample gives 100,000 to 150,000 clones, 9% of which show up once; approximately 0.7% is in the top ten. Study conclusions and caveats: For Type 1 diabetes patients, all four CD4+ subsets carried TCRB CDR3s that were moderately but significantly shorter.

Their target antigens are unknown. Sequencing was performed on central memory CD4+ T cells from blood. The receptor set was obtained from a man under 40 with type 1 diabetes.

The chain employs TRBV5-1 and TRBJ1-1; D not certain. Deletions cut 4 bases from V and 4 bases from J, with 11 bases between. CDR3 length: 13 residues. The germline CDR1 and CDR2 sequences are SGHRS and YFSETQ. The CDR3, as DNA: TGCGCCAGCAGCGGTGAGGGCGGCACTGAAGCTTTCTTT. Its protein is CASSGEGGTEAFF.

This clone was seen only a few times. The chain joins TRBV28 to TRBJ2-5, with 9 bases fitting TRBD1. This CDR3 contains 15 residues. Germline loops: CDR1 MDHEN, CDR2 SYDVKM. Trimming removed 4 bases from V and 5 bases from J; junction bases left unmatched: 8. The CDR3 nucleotides are TGTGCCAGCAGTTCGGACAGGGGCGCCCAGGAGACCCAGTACTTC. This gives the protein CASSSDRGAQETQYF.

This clone occurred a few times. This rearrangement joins TRBV15 to TRBJ1-5; tentatively, D is TRBD1 (5 bases). Deletions cut 6 bases from V and 1 base from J, with 13 bases between. Germline values: CDR1 LNHNV, CDR2 YYDKDF (reference sequence). The CDR3 runs to 15 residues. CDR3 in DNA: TGTGCCACCAGGTGGGGAAGGGGCAGCAATCAGCCCCAGCATTTT. Translation gives CATRWGRGSNQPQHF. The full variable domain, with the rest looked up from reference TRBV15 and TRBJ1-5, is DAMVIQNPRYQVTQFGKPVTLSCSQTLNHNVMYWYQQKSSQAPKLLFHYYDKDFNNEADTPDNFQSRRPNTSFCFLDIRSPGLGDTAMYLCATRWGRGSNQPQHFGDGTRLSIL.

This chain uses TRBV7-3 with TRBJ2-2; possibly TRBD2 for D (5 bases). This CDR3 region has 14 residues. V lost 1 base to trimming and J lost 5 bases, with 8 bases between them. Germline-derived CDR1 and CDR2 are SGHTA and FQGTGA. DNA for the CDR3: TGTGCCAGCAGCTTAATGGCGGGTACCGGGGAGCTGTTTTTT. It encodes CASSLMAGTGELFF.

The CDR3 here is CSVVLAGGPTDTQYF. The CDR3 DNA is TGCAGCGTTGTACTAGCGGGGGGGCCGACTGATACGCAGTATTTT. V and J are TRBV29-1 and TRBJ2-3, with 13 bases fitting TRBD2. Germline V lookup: CDR1 SQVTM, CDR2 ANQGSEA. The V gene end was trimmed by 4 bases and the J gene end by 6 bases; junction bases not matched to a gene: 7. This CDR3 has 15 residues.

This clone was recorded only once. The J gene is TRBJ2-1, the V gene TRBV4-1; 15 bases match TRBD2. Germline values: CDR1 MGHRA, CDR2 YSYEKL. V lost 4 bases to trimming and J lost 3 bases; unmatched junction nucleotides: 10. The CDR3 runs 19 residues. CDR3 residues: CASSPGLAGGSRNYNEQFF. Here the CDR3 DNA reads TGCGCCAGCAGCCCGGGACTAGCGGGGGGCTCACGAAACTACAATGAGCAGTTCTTC.

The gene calls are TRBV29-1 and TRBJ1-2; TRBD1 might be the D (6 bases). The germline V gene has CDR1 SQVTM and CDR2 ANQGSEA. The CDR3 has 13 amino acids. Trimming removed 4 bases from V and 7 bases from J, with 16 bases in between. The CDR3 DNA reads as TGCAGCGTTGTCGGCCCAGCGGACAGTGGCTACACCTTC. This gives the protein CSVVGPADSGYTF.

J is TRBJ2-5 and V is TRBV6-5; D is undetermined. Looked up from germline, CDR1 is MNHEY and CDR2 is SVGAGI. Trimming stripped 8 bases from V and 5 bases from J, with 12 bases between. The CDR3 extends over 12 amino acids. CDR3 protein: CASGAVGETQYF. The CDR3 nucleotides read TGTGCCAGCGGCGCCGTCGGGGAGACCCAGTACTTC.

V gene TRBV6-1 combines with J gene TRBJ1-5; D is uncertain. CDR1 and CDR2 from the germline V gene are MNHNS and SASEGT. The CDR3 loop spans 14 amino acids. V shed 5 bases and J shed 4 bases, with 12 bases lying between them. CDR3 loop: CASSTAGSNQPQHF. CDR3 nucleotide sequence: TGTGCCAGCAGTACGGCGGGGAGTAATCAGCCCCAGCATTTT.

This clone was seen a few times. V usage is TRBV7-9 and J usage is TRBJ2-5; no definite D call. Matching the DNA end better, TRBJ2-7 makes the J call doubtful. The germline gives CDR1 SEHNR, CDR2 FQNEAQ (reference sequence). There are 11 residues in the CDR3. CDR3 nucleotides: TGTGCCAGCAGCGATTCCCTCGAGCAGTACTTC. Amino acids: CASSDSLEQYF.

This clone was seen a few times. The CDR3 here is CASSSPGTGESGYTF. DNA for the CDR3: TGCGCCAGCAGCTCACCCGGGACAGGGGAGAGTGGCTACACCTTC. The chain couples TRBV5-1 to TRBJ1-2, with 10 nucleotides matching TRBD1. V shed 3 bases, J shed 7 bases, and the junction held 9 bases outside the gene matches. The germline V gene encodes CDR1 SGHRS and CDR2 YFSETQ. CDR3 length: 15 amino acids.

This clone was detected a few times. This chain joins TRBV9 and TRBJ2-7; D is uncertain. CDR3 size: 15 residues. The V end lost 0 bases, the J end lost 3 bases, and 13 bases lay between the germline ends. CDR1 is SGDLS, CDR2 YYNGEE, per germline. The chain's CDR3 is CASSVADSASYEQYF. The DNA of the CDR3 is TGTGCCAGCAGCGTAGCCGACTCGGCAAGCTACGAGCAGTACTTC.

This clone has a handful of counts. This rearrangement joins TRBV2 to TRBJ2-5; the match to TRBD1 covers 10 bases. V shed 10 bases, J shed 4 bases, and the junction held 6 bases outside the gene matches. The CDR3 covers 13 residues. From germline, CDR1 is SNHLY and CDR2 FYNNEI. As DNA, the CDR3 is TGTGCCACCAGACAGGGGGCTGGAGAGACCCAGTACTTC. Translation: CATRQGAGETQYF.

This clone was counted only a few times. This sequence joins TRBV18 and TRBJ2-3, with 9 bases lining up with TRBD2. This CDR3 contains 15 residues. The V gene's germline CDR1 is KGHSH and CDR2 LQKENI. After removal of 1 base from V and 2 bases from J, the junction contained 1 base not matched to a gene. CDR3: CASSPLAGDTDTQYF. For the CDR3, the DNA is TGTGCCAGCTCACCACTAGCGGGGGACACAGATACGCAGTATTTT.

This clone was seen a handful of times. The chain joins TRBV2 to TRBJ1-2; 8 bases match TRBD1. The length of the CDR3 is 14 residues. The germline gives CDR1 SNHLY, CDR2 FYNNEI. Germline trimming cut 4 bases from V and 4 bases from J; bases unmatched to any gene: 5. The CDR3 DNA sequence: TGTGCCAGCAGTGGACAGGGGCCGTCCTATGGCTACACCTTC. It specifies CASSGQGPSYGYTF.

This clone occurred a few times. This CDR3 is also generated by other DNA sequences in the sample. This chain uses TRBV5-1 with TRBJ2-1; 14 bases are a match to TRBD2. The V gene's germline CDR1 is SGHRS and CDR2 YFSETQ. The CDR3 sequence is 17 residues long. V shed 2 bases, J shed 4 bases, and the junction held 5 bases outside the gene matches. CDR3 sequence (DNA): TGCGCCAGCAGCTTCGGACTAGCGGGGGGCTTGTACAATGAGCAGTTCTTC. Its translation: CASSFGLAGGLYNEQFF.

This clone was counted between two and nine times. The chain carries TRBV4-1 and TRBJ2-2, with 7 bases lining up with TRBD1. V gave up 2 bases and J gave up 8 bases; unmatched junction bases: 8. Germline V gene data show CDR1 as MGHRA and CDR2 as YSYEKL. This CDR3 has 15 amino acids. CDR3 protein: CASSQTDRPGGELFF. In DNA form, the CDR3 reads TGCGCCAGCAGCCAAACGGACAGGCCAGGGGGGGAGCTGTTTTTT.

This clone has a handful of counts. This chain joins TRBV5-4 and TRBJ1-5, with D unclear. The ends were cut back, 0 bases at V and 3 bases at J, with 7 bases in the middle. Germline assignment: CDR1 SGHNT and CDR2 YYREEE (reference sequence). The CDR3 totals 14 residues. CDR3 nucleotide sequence: TGTGCCAGCAGCTTGGGTCAGTACAATCAGCCCCAGCATTTT. Its translation is CASSLGQYNQPQHF.

The chain couples TRBV7-8 to TRBJ1-5, with D possibly being TRBD1 (5 bases). The germline CDR1 and CDR2 sequences are SGHVS and FQNEAQ. The CDR3 has 16 residues. V was cut by 5 bases and J by 4 bases, with 18 bases left in between. CDR3: CASSEGPGLLNQPQHF. CDR3 in DNA: TGTGCCAGCAGCGAAGGCCCGGGACTATTGAATCAGCCCCAGCATTTT.

V gene TRBV2 combines with J gene TRBJ1-1; D perhaps matches TRBD1 (5 bases). The CDR3 has 15 residues. Germline V CDR1 and CDR2: SNHLY, FYNNEI. The V gene lost 10 bases and the J gene lost 4 bases, with 22 bases spanning the gap. CDR3 protein: CATGAGGGGTTEAFF. As DNA, the CDR3 is TGTGCCACCGGCGCAGGTGGGGGAGGGACCACTGAAGCTTTCTTT. The full variable domain, in which reference TRBV2 and TRBJ1-1 provide the parts outside the CDR3, is EPEVTQTPSHQVTQMGQEVILRCVPISNHLYFYWYRQILGQKVEFLVSFYNNEISEKSEIFDDQFSVERPDGSNFTLKIRSTKLEDSAMYFCATGAGGGGTTEAFFGQGTRLTVV.